This is a list of T cell receptor beta chains from one sample in a study of shared clonotypes between healthy human individuals. The method was immunoSEQ multiplex PCR; TCRdb's version includes in-frame clones alone and lacks a portion of them. The sample records about 2,200,000 clones, about 93% being singletons. Sequenced material: naive CD8+ T cells from PBMCs. The receptors derive from a man aged 18-30 years in good health. Some clones in this sample may be carry-over from other donors' samples. Both conserved end residues are part of each CDR3. A D gene is named only where the DNA matches it firmly. Rows give clone size only sometimes, using once, few, many, or a class for an expanded clone.

j_call,clone_size,v_call,d_call,cdr3_nt,cdr3_aa
TRBJ2-3,-,TRBV2,-,TGTGCCAGCAGTGAGGGTTTCCGCACAGATACGCAGTATTTT,CASSEGFRTDTQYF
TRBJ2-7,-,TRBV4-1,-,TGCGCCAGCAGCCAAGTCCAGGGACCCTACGAGCAGTACTTC,CASSQVQGPYEQYF
TRBJ2-4,-,TRBV7-2,-,TGTGCCAGCAGTTCCCCGAGGTCTGGAAACATTCAGTACTTC,CASSSPRSGNIQYF
TRBJ2-7,-,TRBV27,TRBD2,TGTGCCAGCAGTTTAACCCGGGACTACTCCTACGAGCAGTACTTC,CASSLTRDYSYEQYF
TRBJ2-2,-,TRBV11-1,TRBD2,TGTGCCAGCAGCTTAGATTTGCGGGAGGCCATGGCCGGGGAGCTGTTTTTT,CASSLDLREAMAGELFF
TRBJ1-5,-,TRBV4-3,TRBD1,TGCGCCAGCAGCCAAGATTTTGGCCAGGGGGATCAGCCCCAGCATTTT,CASSQDFGQGDQPQHF
TRBJ2-1,-,TRBV5-4,TRBD1,TGTGCCAGCAGCTTCGGGACAGACAATGAGCAGTTCTTC,CASSFGTDNEQFF
TRBJ1-1,few,TRBV4-1,-,TGCGCCAGCAGCCAAGAATTTGGCAGGGGAACTGAAGCTTTCTTT,CASSQEFGRGTEAFF
TRBJ2-7,-,TRBV7-6,-,TGTGCCAGCAGCTTAGCGCCAGGGCGGGACGAGCAGTACTTC,CASSLAPGRDEQYF
TRBJ2-7,-,TRBV7-2,TRBD1,TGTGCCAGCAGCTTCAGGAACAGGGGCTCCTACGAGCAGTACTTC,CASSFRNRGSYEQYF
TRBJ2-3,-,TRBV30,-,TGTGCCTGGAGTCTAGCGTCTAGCACAGATACGCAGTATTTT,CAWSLASSTDTQYF
TRBJ2-5,-,TRBV28,TRBD1,TGTGCCAGCAGTTTAGGGGACAGGGGGGCGACCCAGTACTTC,CASSLGDRGATQYF
TRBJ2-7,-,TRBV10-3,-,TGTGCCATCAGTGAGTCTACAGGAACCACTTTTTACGAGCAGTACTTC,CAISESTGTTFYEQYF
TRBJ1-5,-,TRBV27,TRBD1,TGTGCCAGCAGTCCTCAGACAGGGGGGAATCAGCCCCAGCATTTT,CASSPQTGGNQPQHF
TRBJ2-1,-,TRBV2,TRBD2,TGTGCCAGCAGTGTACCTAGCGGGAGGCGTATTGGAAATGAGCAGTTCTTC,CASSVPSGRRIGNEQFF
TRBJ2-7,-,TRBV7-8,-,TGTGCCAGCAGCTTAGCGGAGTTTGGGGGCCTCAGCTCCTACGAGCAGTACTTC,CASSLAEFGGLSSYEQYF
TRBJ2-5,-,TRBV28,TRBD2,TGTGCCAGCAGTTACCCAATGATCCAAACTAGCGGGTTTGGAGAGACCCAGTACTTC,CASSYPMIQTSGFGETQYF
TRBJ2-3,once,TRBV28,-,TGTGCCAGCAGGTTCAGCGGATGGACAGATACGCAGTATTTT,CASRFSGWTDTQYF
TRBJ2-7,-,TRBV20-1,-,TGCAGTGCTAGCGGGTACGAGCAGTACTTC,CSASGYEQYF
TRBJ2-1,-,TRBV7-2,-,TGTGCCAGCAGCTCCCTTGATGGGACTTCCTCCTACAATGAGCAGTTCTTC,CASSSLDGTSSYNEQFF
TRBJ2-7,-,TRBV10-3,TRBD2,TGTGCCATCAGTACTGGGACTAGCGGGACCAAAAGGCGGAGCTCCTACGAGCAGTACTTC,CAISTGTSGTKRRSSYEQYF
TRBJ1-3,-,TRBV15,TRBD1,TGTGCCACCAGCAGAGATAAACAGGGGGGGAACACCATATATTTT,CATSRDKQGGNTIYF